The 19 T cell receptor beta chains given below trace back to one sample, sequenced in a study of shared clonotypes between healthy human individuals. Clones were sequenced by immunoSEQ multiplex PCR, and TCRdb holds only the in-frame ones, with some missing. The sample contains hundreds of thousands of clones, 95% to 98% of which appear only once. The sample taken for sequencing was naive CD4+ T cells sorted from blood. The sample's subset: CD45RA+ positively selected. The receptor set was obtained from a woman aged 25 to 39 in good health.

The chain employs TRBV15 and TRBJ2-7, with 11 bases that match TRBD1. CDR1 and CDR2 (germline): LNHNV, YYDKDF (reference sequence). Trimming cost V 1 base and J 0 bases; bases outside gene matches: 2. This CDR3 contains 16 residues. The CDR3: CATSRGTGGTSYEQYF. The CDR3 DNA reads as TGTGCCACCAGCAGAGGGACAGGGGGCACCTCCTACGAGCAGTACTTC.

V gene TRBV5-4 combines with J gene TRBJ2-1; 10 positions match TRBD2. The ends lost 10 bases at V and 0 bases at J; junction bases unmatched: 4. The CDR3 sequence is 14 residues long. CDR1 and CDR2 (germline): SGHNT, YYREEE (reference sequence). This CDR3 reads CACKREGSYNEQFF. The CDR3 DNA follows: TGTGCCTGCAAGCGGGAGGGCTCCTACAATGAGCAGTTCTTC.

The chain links TRBV5-1 to TRBJ1-5, with 10 bases fitting TRBD1. Losses at the gene ends were 4 bases for V and 3 bases for J; bases not matched to a gene: 4. This CDR3 is built from 15 residues. CDR1 is SGHRS and CDR2 is YFSETQ in the germline V gene. CDR3 protein: CASSLGTGDNQPQHF. CDR3 nucleotides: TGCGCCAGCAGCCTTGGGACAGGGGACAATCAGCCCCAGCATTTT.

The chain carries TRBV5-1 and TRBJ2-3; TRBD2 matches 14 bases. The CDR3 has 18 residues. Unmatched junction bases numbered 12, after V lost 4 bases and J lost 5 bases. CDR1 and CDR2 from the germline V gene are SGHRS and YFSETQ. The chain's CDR3 is CASSLRLAGGPGGDTQYF. The CDR3 bases are TGCGCCAGCAGCCTAAGACTAGCGGGAGGGCCGGGGGGAGATACGCAGTATTTT.

The chain carries TRBV18 and TRBJ2-7; D is undetermined. V shed 4 bases and J shed 3 bases, with 10 bases lying between them. The CDR3 totals 13 residues. In germline, CDR1 is KGHSH, CDR2 LQKENI. The CDR3 DNA sequence: TGTGCCAGCTCACAACACCTAGGCTACGAGCAGTACTTC. The encoded protein is CASSQHLGYEQYF.

This chain connects TRBV4-2 to TRBJ2-1, with TRBD2 identical over 7 bases. The CDR3 is 18 residues long. Per the germline V gene, CDR1 is LGHNA and CDR2 is YNFKEQ. V gave up 1 base and J gave up 3 bases; unmatched junction bases: 12. The CDR3: CASSQVPPGLEDYNEQFF. The CDR3 DNA reads TGTGCCAGCAGCCAAGTTCCACCTGGACTAGAGGACTACAATGAGCAGTTCTTC.

The chain uses TRBV19 and TRBJ2-2, with D perhaps TRBD2 (5 bases). In germline, CDR1 is LNHDA, CDR2 SQIVND (reference sequence). This CDR3 is 16 amino acids long. V was cut by 4 bases and J by 1 base, with 13 bases left in between. The CDR3 loop is CASSTTRGGNTGELFF. CDR3 sequence (DNA): TGTGCCAGTAGTACCACCCGTGGAGGGAACACCGGGGAGCTGTTTTTT.

The V gene is TRBV28, the J gene TRBJ2-5; 9 positions match TRBD1. The J call is doubtful: the DNA matches TRBJ2-7 better. CDR3 length equals 15 residues. CDR1 and CDR2 from the germline V gene are MDHEN and SYDVKM. The DNA for the CDR3 is TGTGCCAGCAGTTTTTCCTGGACAGGGGAATACGAGCAGTACTTC. Protein product: CASSFSWTGEYEQYF.

The chain uses TRBV10-3 and TRBJ2-3; 8 bases align to TRBD1. J was trimmed by 2 bases and V by 4 bases; bases with no gene match: 5. There are 15 residues in the CDR3. Germline CDR1 is ENHRY and CDR2 is SYGVKD. The CDR3 nucleotides are TGTGCCATCAGTGGAACAGGGGGTAACACAGATACGCAGTATTTT. This codes for CAISGTGGNTDTQYF.

The chain combines TRBV10-1 with TRBJ2-1; 7 bases fit TRBD1. With V trimmed by 6 bases and J by 8 bases, 7 bases remained unmatched. Germline CDR1 and CDR2: WNHNN and SYGVQD (reference sequence). The CDR3 is made up of 13 amino acids. CDR3 nucleotide sequence: TGCGCCAGCAGAGCAGGACAGGACGATGAGCAGTTCTTC. This encodes CASRAGQDDEQFF.

Turning to this clone: This sample also contains other DNA sequences that code for the same CDR3. The rearrangement uses TRBV28 and TRBJ2-5; 9 nucleotides align to TRBD2. The CDR3 length is 14 residues. V dropped 6 bases and J dropped 2; count of bases not matched to a gene: 4. The germline CDR1 and CDR2 sequences are MDHEN and SYDVKM. For the CDR3, the DNA is TGTGCCAGCAGCCGGAGCGGGGGGCAAGAGACCCAGTACTTC. This translates into CASSRSGGQETQYF.

The chain has TRBV28 and TRBJ1-3; D unclear. The CDR3 runs 15 residues. Germline V gene lookup returns CDR1 MDHEN and CDR2 SYDVKM. The germline V and J ends were trimmed by 3 bases and 1 base, with 10 bases remaining between them. The CDR3 here is CASSFSWESGNTIYF. The CDR3 coding sequence is TGTGCCAGCAGTTTTTCTTGGGAATCTGGAAACACCATATATTTT.

The rearrangement links TRBV14 to TRBJ1-2; D is perhaps TRBD1 (5 bases). Germline lookup yields CDR1 SGHDN and CDR2 FVKESK. The CDR3 covers 16 residues. Trimming removed 1 base at V and 2 bases at J, with 14 bases between. CDR3 sequence reads: CASSQGTGRINYGYTF. DNA for the CDR3: TGTGCCAGCAGCCAAGGGACGGGACGGATCAACTATGGCTACACCTTC.

The rearrangement links TRBV4-1 to TRBJ1-1; a possible D gene is TRBD1 (5 bases). Germline assignment: CDR1 MGHRA and CDR2 YSYEKL. The V end lost 1 base, the J end lost 1 base, and 13 bases lay between the germline ends. CDR3 length: 16 residues. In nucleotides, the CDR3 is TGCGCCAGCAGCCAAGGGGTCCAAAGGGGGAACACTGAAGCTTTCTTT. It encodes CASSQGVQRGNTEAFF.

The CDR3 protein is CASSLLGAVGNTIYF. CDR3 coding DNA: TGTGCCAGCAGCTTGTTGGGGGCAGTTGGAAACACCATATATTTT. The chain uses TRBV5-5 and TRBJ1-3, with a possible D match to TRBD1 (6 bases). CDR1 and CDR2 (germline): SGHKS, YYEKEE (reference sequence). CDR3 size: 15 residues. The V and J ends lost 1 base and 3 bases respectively, with 11 bases between them.

This chain uses TRBV14 with TRBJ1-2; 9 bases agree with TRBD1. Losses at the gene ends were 4 bases for V and 2 bases for J; bases not matched to a gene: 11. The CDR3 runs to 17 residues. The germline gives CDR1 SGHDN, CDR2 FVKESK. CDR3 sequence reads: CASSPGGTGISNYGYTF. CDR3 in DNA: TGTGCCAGCAGCCCGGGCGGGACAGGGATTTCGAACTATGGCTACACCTTC.

With regard to this clone: Additional DNA sequences in this sample encode the identical CDR3. V and J are TRBV5-1 and TRBJ1-5, with 7 positions matching TRBD1. Per germline, CDR1 SGHRS and CDR2 YFSETQ. The CDR3 is 14 amino acids. V was clipped by 4 bases and J by 4 bases; unmatched bases: 5. CDR3 DNA: TGCGCCAGCAGCGTAGGGGGCTCTAATCAGCCCCAGCATTTT. This sequence encodes CASSVGGSNQPQHF.

CDR3 protein: CASSPQTGSNSPLHF. The CDR3 DNA reads TGTGCCAGCAGTCCCCAGACAGGGAGTAATTCACCCCTCCACTTT. The rearrangement joins TRBV28 to TRBJ1-6; 7 bases match TRBD1. V shed 5 bases and J 6 bases; nucleotides not matched to a gene: 7. The germline CDR1 and CDR2 sequences are MDHEN and SYDVKM. The CDR3 totals 15 residues.

The genes are TRBV5-1 and TRBJ1-5; 9 nucleotides match TRBD1. The germline V gene has CDR1 SGHRS and CDR2 YFSETQ. The CDR3 has 16 residues. Trimming cost V 0 bases and J 6 bases; bases outside gene matches: 7. The CDR3 nucleotides read TGCGCCAGCAGCTTGGGGCCCGGGACAGGGCCTCAGCCCCAGCATTTT. It specifies CASSLGPGTGPQPQHF.